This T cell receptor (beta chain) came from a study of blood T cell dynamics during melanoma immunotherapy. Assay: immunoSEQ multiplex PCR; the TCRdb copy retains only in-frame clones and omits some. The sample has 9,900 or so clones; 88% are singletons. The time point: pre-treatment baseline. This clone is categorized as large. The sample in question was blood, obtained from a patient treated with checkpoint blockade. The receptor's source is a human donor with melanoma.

DNA of the CDR3: TGTGCCAGCGCCCAACAGAGCTATTACACTGAAGCTTTCTTT. It is translated as CASAQQSYYTEAFF. The genes are TRBV2 and TRBJ1-1; D call uncertain. CDR3 length equals 14 residues. Germline V gene lookup returns CDR1 SNHLY and CDR2 FYNNEI. Deletions cut 8 bases from V and 3 bases from J, with 16 bases between.